This TCR beta chain originates from a study of human T cells and chemical hapten exposure. Time point noted: healthy volunteer bleed at 2 weeks. RNA extraction used unfractionated whole blood as the source of total RNA. Looked up from germline, CDR1 is SGDLS and CDR2 is YYNGEE. CDR3 length equals 19 residues. V was pared by 3 bases and J by 7 bases, with 19 bases of the junction left unmatched. TCRdb re-called the RACE reads through MiXCR, storing one row per CDR3 protein. This table holds 130,000 or so distinct CDR3 sequences, approximately 10% found once. This clonotype came up a few times. Sequenced sample: whole blood. The J gene is TRBJ1-4, the V gene TRBV9; 9 bases fit TRBD1. This TCR was recovered from a male donor in good health. Some clones in this sample may be carry-over from other donors' samples. The CDR3 protein is CASSAFEPQGQGGSEKLFF. In DNA form, the CDR3 reads TGTGCCAGCAGCGCGTTTGAACCCCAGGGACAGGGAGGTAGTGAAAAACTGTTTTTT. Complete variable domain (other parts from reference TRBV9 and TRBJ1-4): DSGVTQTPKHLITATGQRVTLRCSPRSGDLSVYWYQQSLDQGLQFLIQYYNGEERAKGNILERFSAQQFPDLHSELNLSSLELGDSALYFCASSAFEPQGQGGSEKLFFGSGTQLSVL.